This passage covers 8 T cell receptor beta chains from one sample sequenced in a study of T cell repertoires in cytomegalovirus infection. TCRdb reanalysed the reads using MiXCR and keeps one entry per CDR3 protein. The profile shows just under 300,000 distinct CDR3 sequences, 8% to 10% of them singletons. Sequencing was done on a sample of PBMCs. Source of these receptors: a human donor in good health (CMV status not recorded). Some clones in this sample may be carry-over from other donors' samples.

V gene TRBV10-3 combines with J gene TRBJ1-6; D might be TRBD1 (5 bases). The CDR3 is 16 amino acids. The V gene lost 8 bases and the J gene lost 7 bases, with 21 bases spanning the gap. The germline V gene encodes CDR1 ENHRY and CDR2 SYGVKD. Here the CDR3 reads CAIGKPTRENNSPLHF. The CDR3 DNA sequence: TGTGCCATCGGTAAACCGACCAGGGAGAACAATTCACCCCTCCACTTT.

In its sample, this clonotype was seen many times. The V and J genes are TRBV7-2 and TRBJ1-2; TRBD1 aligns across 7 bases. Germline CDR1 reads SGHTA; CDR2 reads FQGNSA. The CDR3 covers 13 residues. The V and J ends lost 8 bases and 5 bases, in that order; junction bases with no gene match: 8. DNA for the CDR3: TGTGCCAGCCGGGACAGCCGAGGTTATGGCTACACCTTC. Translating gives CASRDSRGYGYTF.

The sample holds many counts of this clonotype. The chain has TRBV12-3 or TRBV12-4 and TRBJ2-1; D is undetermined. Trimming shortened V by 6 bases and J by 5 bases, and 17 bases separated the two germline ends. This CDR3 is 15 amino acids long. DNA for the CDR3: TGTGCCAGCAGCAACTTTGACCGTTTTAACAATGAGCAGTTCTTC. It yields the protein CASSNFDRFNNEQFF.

The J gene is TRBJ2-2, the V gene TRBV5-1, with TRBD1 as a possible D gene (6 bases). The CDR3 is 15 amino acids. Germline V gives CDR1 SGHRS, CDR2 YFSETQ. V lost 0 bases to trimming and J lost 5 bases, with 11 bases between them. CDR3 coding DNA: TGCGCCAGCAGCTTGGTTCCTACAGGGACCGGGGAGCTGTTTTTT. This translates into CASSLVPTGTGELFF. The whole variable domain, filled in from reference TRBV5-1 and TRBJ2-2, reads KAGVTQTPRYLIKTRGQQVTLSCSPISGHRSVSWYQQTPGQGLQFLFEYFSETQRNKGNFPGRFSGRQFSNSRSEMNVSTLELGDSALYLCASSLVPTGTGELFFGEGSRLTVL.

The J gene is TRBJ2-4, the V gene TRBV14, with D unclear. Germline CDR1 SGHDN, CDR2 FVKESK. V lost 4 bases to trimming and J lost 1 base, with 5 bases between them. The length of the CDR3 is 13 residues. The CDR3 DNA reads as TGTGCCAGCAGCCCCAGGGCCAAAAACATTCAGTACTTC. Translation gives CASSPRAKNIQYF. The variable domain in full, with the rest retrieved from reference TRBV14 and TRBJ2-4, is EAGVTQFPSHSVIEKGQTVTLRCDPISGHDNLYWYRRVMGKEIKFLLHFVKESKQDESGMPNNRFLAERTGGTYSTLKVQPAELEDSGVYFCASSPRAKNIQYFGAGTRLSVL.

J is TRBJ2-1 and V is TRBV12-3 or TRBV12-4, with D perhaps matching TRBD2 (5 bases). Trimming cost V 6 bases and J 6 bases, with 12 bases left between them. The CDR3 totals 13 residues. This CDR3 is CASSPLRANEQFF. In nucleotides, the CDR3 is TGTGCCAGCAGCCCATTGAGGGCCAATGAGCAGTTCTTC.

This clonotype was detected ten times or more. The chain joins TRBV10-3 to TRBJ2-7; the match to TRBD1 covers 10 bases. Germline CDR1 is ENHRY and CDR2 is SYGVKD. J lost 4 bases, V lost 1 base, and 4 bases had no gene match. The CDR3 spans 15 residues. The CDR3 nucleotides are TGTGCCATCAGTGAGTGGACAGGGGGGAAATACGAGCAGTACGTC. It yields the protein CAISEWTGGKYEQYV.

The V gene is TRBV6-2 or TRBV6-3, the J gene TRBJ2-5; D not certain. This CDR3 is built from 15 residues. The germline V and J ends were trimmed by 0 bases and 2 bases, with 10 bases remaining between them. Germline-derived CDR1 and CDR2 are MNHEY and SVGEGT. The CDR3 sequence: CASSYSRQIQETQYF. The CDR3 DNA sequence: TGTGCCAGCAGTTACTCGAGGCAGATACAAGAGACCCAGTACTTC.